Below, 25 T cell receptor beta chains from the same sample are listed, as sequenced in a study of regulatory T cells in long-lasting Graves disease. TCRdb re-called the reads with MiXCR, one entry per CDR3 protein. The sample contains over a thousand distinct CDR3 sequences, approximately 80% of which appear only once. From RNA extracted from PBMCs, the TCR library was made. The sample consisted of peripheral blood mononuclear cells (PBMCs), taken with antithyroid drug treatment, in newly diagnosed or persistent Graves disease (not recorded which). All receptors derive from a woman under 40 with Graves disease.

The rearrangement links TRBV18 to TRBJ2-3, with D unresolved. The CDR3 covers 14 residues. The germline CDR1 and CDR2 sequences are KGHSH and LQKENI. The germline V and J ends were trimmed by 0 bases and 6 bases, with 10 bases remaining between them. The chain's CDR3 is CASSPPNTQDTQYF. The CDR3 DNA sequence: TGTGCCAGCTCACCACCTAACACACAGGATACGCAGTATTTT.

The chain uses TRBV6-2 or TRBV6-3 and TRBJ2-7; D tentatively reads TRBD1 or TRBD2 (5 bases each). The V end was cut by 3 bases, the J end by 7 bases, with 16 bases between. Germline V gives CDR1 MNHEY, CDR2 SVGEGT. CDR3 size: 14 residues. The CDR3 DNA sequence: TGTGCCAGCAGTTATGGGGGTTCCCTCTGGGAGCAGTACTTC. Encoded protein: CASSYGGSLWEQYF.

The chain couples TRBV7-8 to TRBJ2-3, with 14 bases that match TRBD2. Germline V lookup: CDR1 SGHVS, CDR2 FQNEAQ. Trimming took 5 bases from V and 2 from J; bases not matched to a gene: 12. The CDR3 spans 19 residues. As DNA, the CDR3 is TGTGCCAGCAGCCAGGGGACTAGCGGGGGACTTCCGGACACAGATACGCAGTATTTT. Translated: CASSQGTSGGLPDTDTQYF.

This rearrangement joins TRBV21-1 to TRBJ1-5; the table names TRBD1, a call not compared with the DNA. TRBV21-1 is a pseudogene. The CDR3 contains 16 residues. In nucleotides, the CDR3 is TGTGCCAGCAGCAAGCCCCGGGACCCTCGGGATCAGCCCCAGCATTTT. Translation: CASSKPRDPRDQPQHF.

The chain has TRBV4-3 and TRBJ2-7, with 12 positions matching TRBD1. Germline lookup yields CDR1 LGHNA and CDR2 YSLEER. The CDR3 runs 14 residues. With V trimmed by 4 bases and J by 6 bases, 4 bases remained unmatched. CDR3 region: CASSPWDRGREQYF. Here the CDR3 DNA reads TGCGCCAGCAGCCCTTGGGACAGGGGGCGCGAGCAGTACTTC.

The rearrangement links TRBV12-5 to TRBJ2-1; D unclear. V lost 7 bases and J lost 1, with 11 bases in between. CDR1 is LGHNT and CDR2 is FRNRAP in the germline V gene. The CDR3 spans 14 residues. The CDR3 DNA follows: TGTGCTAGTGCCCCCGATCTATCCTACAATGAGCAGTTCTTC. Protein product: CASAPDLSYNEQFF.

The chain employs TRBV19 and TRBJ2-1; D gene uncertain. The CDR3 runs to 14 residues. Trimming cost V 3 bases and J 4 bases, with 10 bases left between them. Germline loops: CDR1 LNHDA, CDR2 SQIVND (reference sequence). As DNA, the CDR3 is TGTGCCAGTAGTATTAGTATGGGTTACAATGAGCAGTTCTTC. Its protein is CASSISMGYNEQFF.

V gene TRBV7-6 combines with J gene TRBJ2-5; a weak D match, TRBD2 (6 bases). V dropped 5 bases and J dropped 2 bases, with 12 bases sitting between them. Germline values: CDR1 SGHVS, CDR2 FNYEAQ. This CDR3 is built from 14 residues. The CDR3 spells CASSPPSEQETQYF. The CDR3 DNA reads TGTGCCAGCAGCCCTCCTAGCGAGCAAGAGACCCAGTACTTC. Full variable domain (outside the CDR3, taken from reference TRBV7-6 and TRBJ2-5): GAGVSQSPRYKVTKRGQDVALRCDPISGHVSLYWYRQALGQGPEFLTYFNYEAQQDKSGLPNDRFSAERPEGSISTLTIQRTEQRDSAMYRCASSPPSEQETQYFGPGTRLLVL.

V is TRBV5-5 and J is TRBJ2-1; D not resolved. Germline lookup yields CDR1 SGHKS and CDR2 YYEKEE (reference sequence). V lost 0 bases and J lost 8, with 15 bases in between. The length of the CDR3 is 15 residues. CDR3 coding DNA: TGTGCCAGCAGCTTGGTCTGGACCCAAGCCGATGAGCAGTTCTTC. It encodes CASSLVWTQADEQFF.

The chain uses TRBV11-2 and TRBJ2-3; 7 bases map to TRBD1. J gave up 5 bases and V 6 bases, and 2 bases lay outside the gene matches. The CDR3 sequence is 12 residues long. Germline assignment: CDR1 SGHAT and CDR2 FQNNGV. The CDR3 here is CASSPGGDTQYF. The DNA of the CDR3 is TGTGCCAGCAGTCCAGGGGGAGATACGCAGTATTTT.

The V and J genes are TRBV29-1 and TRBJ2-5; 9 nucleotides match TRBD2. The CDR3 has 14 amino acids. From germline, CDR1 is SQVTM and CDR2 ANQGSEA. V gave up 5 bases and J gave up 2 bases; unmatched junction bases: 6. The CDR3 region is CSVMASGTQETQYF. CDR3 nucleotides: TGCAGCGTTATGGCTAGCGGGACTCAAGAGACCCAGTACTTC.

The CDR3 region has the DNA TGTGCCAGCGGACTCTGGGGGAAAACTAGCACAGATACGCAGTATTTT. It encodes CASGLWGKTSTDTQYF. V usage is TRBV7-8 and J usage is TRBJ2-3; D may correspond to TRBD1 or TRBD2 (5 bases each). The CDR3 length is 16 residues. Trimming pared 8 bases from V and 0 bases from J, leaving 18 bases between. CDR1 is SGHVS, CDR2 FQNEAQ, per germline.

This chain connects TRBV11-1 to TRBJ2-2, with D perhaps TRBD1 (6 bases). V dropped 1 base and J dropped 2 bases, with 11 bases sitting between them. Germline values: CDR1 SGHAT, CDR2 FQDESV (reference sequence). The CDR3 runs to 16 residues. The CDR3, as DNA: TGTGCCAGCAGCTTAGATTGGGGGCCAAACACCGGGGAGCTGTTTTTT. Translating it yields CASSLDWGPNTGELFF.

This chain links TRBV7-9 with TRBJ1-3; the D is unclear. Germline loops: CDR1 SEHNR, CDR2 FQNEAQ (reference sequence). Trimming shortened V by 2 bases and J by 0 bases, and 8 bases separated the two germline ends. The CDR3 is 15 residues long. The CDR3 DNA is TGTGCCAGCAGCTTAACGGTTTACTCTGGAAACACCATATATTTT. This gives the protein CASSLTVYSGNTIYF.

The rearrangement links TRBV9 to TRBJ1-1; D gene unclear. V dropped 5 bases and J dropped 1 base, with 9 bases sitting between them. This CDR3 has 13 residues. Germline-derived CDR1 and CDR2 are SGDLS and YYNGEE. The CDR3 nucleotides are TGTGCCAGCAGTCTCAGGACGAACACTGAAGCTTTCTTT. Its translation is CASSLRTNTEAFF. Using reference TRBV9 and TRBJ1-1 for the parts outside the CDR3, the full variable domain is DSGVTQTPKHLITATGQRVTLRCSPRSGDLSVYWYQQSLDQGLQFLIQYYNGEERAKGNILERFSAQQFPDLHSELNLSSLELGDSALYFCASSLRTNTEAFFGQGTRLTVV.

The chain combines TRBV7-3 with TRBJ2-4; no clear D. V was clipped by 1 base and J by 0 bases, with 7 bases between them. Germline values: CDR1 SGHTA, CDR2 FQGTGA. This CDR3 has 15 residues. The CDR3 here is CASSLSALAKNIQYF. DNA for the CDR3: TGTGCCAGCAGCTTAAGCGCTTTAGCCAAAAACATTCAGTACTTC.

The CDR3: CASSYMAGQGAQYF. In DNA, the CDR3 is TGTGCCAGCAGCTATATGGCCGGGCAGGGGGCCCAGTACTTC. J is TRBJ2-5 and V is TRBV12-3 or TRBV12-4; 7 nucleotides match TRBD1. This CDR3 comprises 14 residues. Trimming cost V 6 bases and J 9 bases; bases outside gene matches: 13.

DNA of the CDR3: TGTGCCAGTAGTATCTTCGGGACAGGACAAGAGACCCAGTACTTC. Translating gives CASSIFGTGQETQYF. The chain is built from TRBV19 and TRBJ2-5; 8 nucleotides align to TRBD1. CDR1 is LNHDA and CDR2 is SQIVND in the germline V gene (reference sequence). The CDR3 contains 15 residues. V lost 3 bases to trimming and J lost 2 bases; unmatched junction nucleotides: 5. Supplemented by reference TRBV19 and TRBJ2-5, the full variable domain reads DGGITQSPKYLFRKEGQNVTLSCEQNLNHDAMYWYRQDPGQGLRLIYYSQIVNDFQKGDIAEGYSVSREKKESFPLTVTSAQKNPTAFYLCASSIFGTGQETQYFGPGTRLLVL.

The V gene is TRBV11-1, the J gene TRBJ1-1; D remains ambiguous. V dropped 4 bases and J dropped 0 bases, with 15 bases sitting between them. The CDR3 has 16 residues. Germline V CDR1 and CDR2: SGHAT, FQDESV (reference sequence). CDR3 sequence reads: CASSSQAQTVNTEAFF. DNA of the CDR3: TGTGCCAGCAGCTCCCAAGCACAGACCGTGAACACTGAAGCTTTCTTT.

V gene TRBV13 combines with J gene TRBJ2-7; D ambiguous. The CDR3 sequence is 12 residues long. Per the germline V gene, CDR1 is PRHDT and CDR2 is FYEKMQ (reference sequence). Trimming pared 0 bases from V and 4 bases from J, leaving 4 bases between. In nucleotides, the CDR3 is TGTGCCAGCAGCTTAGGCCTTTACGAGCAGTACTTC. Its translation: CASSLGLYEQYF.

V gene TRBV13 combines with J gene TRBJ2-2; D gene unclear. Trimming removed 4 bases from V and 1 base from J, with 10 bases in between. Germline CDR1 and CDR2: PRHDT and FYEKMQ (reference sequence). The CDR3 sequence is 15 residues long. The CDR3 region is CASSSFTLNTGELFF. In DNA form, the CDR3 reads TGTGCCAGCAGCTCGTTCACGCTGAACACCGGGGAGCTGTTTTTT.

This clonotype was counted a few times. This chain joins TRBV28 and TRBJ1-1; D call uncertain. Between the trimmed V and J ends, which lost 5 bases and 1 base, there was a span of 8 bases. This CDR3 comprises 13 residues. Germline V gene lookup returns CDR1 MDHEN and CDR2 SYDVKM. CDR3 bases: TGTGCCAGCAGTCGAGTGGAGAACACTGAAGCTTTCTTT. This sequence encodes CASSRVENTEAFF.

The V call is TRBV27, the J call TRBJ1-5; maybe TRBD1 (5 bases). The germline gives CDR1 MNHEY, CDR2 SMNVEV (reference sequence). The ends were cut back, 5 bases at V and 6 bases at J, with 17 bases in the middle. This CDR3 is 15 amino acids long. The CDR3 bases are TGTGCCAGCAGTCCGGGAGCGGGGGTTGGTCAGCCCCAGCATTTT. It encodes CASSPGAGVGQPQHF.

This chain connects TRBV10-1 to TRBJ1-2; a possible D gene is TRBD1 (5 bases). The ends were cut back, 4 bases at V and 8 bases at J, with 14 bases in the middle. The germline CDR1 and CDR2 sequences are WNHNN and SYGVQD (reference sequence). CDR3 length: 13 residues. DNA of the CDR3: TGCGCCAGCAGTGCGGACAAGCTTAGGGGCTACACCTTC. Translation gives CASSADKLRGYTF.

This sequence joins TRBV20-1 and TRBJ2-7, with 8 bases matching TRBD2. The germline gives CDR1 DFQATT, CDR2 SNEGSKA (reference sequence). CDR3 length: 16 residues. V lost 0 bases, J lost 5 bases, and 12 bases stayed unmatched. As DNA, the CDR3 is TGCAGTGCTAGAGAGGGCAGCGAAGCGGGAGAAAACGAGCAGTACTTC. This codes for CSAREGSEAGENEQYF.